The present TCR beta chain was sequenced within a study of immune cell composition in non-small cell lung cancer. Study-wide points: Approximately 79% of squamous and approximately 30% of adenocarcinoma cases had tumour-associated clones >0.5%.

Losses at the gene ends were 8 bases for V and 3 bases for J; bases not matched to a gene: 4. The CDR3 length is 12 residues. Germline assignment: CDR1 SNHLY and CDR2 FYNNEI. This clone occurred a few times. The antigen is not known. Frozen unsorted single-cell suspensions supplied the genomic DNA. Produced via immunoSEQ multiplex PCR; TCRdb's table is partial and in-frame only. The sample contains 8,500 to 14,000 clones, around 60% of which appear only once. The source of this sequence is a human donor with non-small cell lung cancer. V is TRBV2 and J is TRBJ2-7, with 7 bases lining up with TRBD2. Sequenced material: lung tumor tissue. The DNA of the CDR3 is TGTGCCAGCGGGGGGGTAGGCTACGAGCAGTACTTC. Translating it yields CASGGVGYEQYF.